This T cell receptor beta chain was captured in a study of T cells in Graves' hyperthyroidism and ophthalmopathy. TCR beta CDR3 regions were amplified from RNA transcripts. The primer set for the first-round RT-PCR of the TCR CDR3 was HTBI. TCRdb reprocessed the multiplex PCR reads with MiXCR, giving one entry per CDR3 protein. The repertoire holds 750,000 to 950,000 distinct CDR3 sequences, with 35% to 40% as singletons. CDR1 and CDR2 (germline): SGHDN, FVKESK. The CDR3 has 16 amino acids. V lost 4 bases and J lost 2; bases outside the gene matches: 4. The specimen was blood. The sequence came from a man younger than 35 with Graves' hyperthyroidism. V gene TRBV14 combines with J gene TRBJ2-7, with 14 bases aligning to TRBD2. In nucleotides, the CDR3 is TGTGCCAGCAGCCCGACTAGCGGGAGGGGGGCCTACGAGCAGTACTTC. Protein sequence: CASSPTSGRGAYEQYF.